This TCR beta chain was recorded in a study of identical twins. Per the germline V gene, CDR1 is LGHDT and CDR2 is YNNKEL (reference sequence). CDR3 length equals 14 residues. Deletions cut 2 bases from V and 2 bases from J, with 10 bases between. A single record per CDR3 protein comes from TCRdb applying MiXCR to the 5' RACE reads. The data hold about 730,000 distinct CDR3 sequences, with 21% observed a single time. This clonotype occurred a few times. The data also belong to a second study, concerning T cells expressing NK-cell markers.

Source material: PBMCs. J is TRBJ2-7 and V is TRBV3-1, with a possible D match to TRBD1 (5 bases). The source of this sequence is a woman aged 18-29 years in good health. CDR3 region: CASSQYGQPYEQYF. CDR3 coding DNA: TGTGCCAGCAGCCAATACGGACAACCCTACGAGCAGTACTTC.